The 14 T cell receptor beta chains in this list originate from one sample, sequenced in a study of blood T cell repertoires in COVID-19. TCRdb's table, derived via immunoSEQ multiplex PCR, lists solely in-frame clones and lacks some. This sample has 95,000 to 150,000 clones, with 82% found just once. Sequencing used peripheral blood. These receptors all come from a woman in her 70s with acute or convalescent COVID-19.

The rearrangement joins TRBV15 to TRBJ2-3; TRBD2 aligns across 8 bases. This CDR3 has 14 residues. Germline V lookup: CDR1 LNHNV, CDR2 YYDKDF (reference sequence). J gave up 1 base and V 3 bases, and 0 bases lay outside the gene matches. The CDR3 loop is CATSSGGGTDTQYF. CDR3 nucleotides: TGTGCCACCAGCAGCGGGGGGGGCACAGATACGCAGTATTTT.

V is TRBV5-1 and J is TRBJ2-3; 9 nucleotides match TRBD2. The V gene's germline CDR1 is SGHRS and CDR2 YFSETQ. The V segment lost 4 bases and the J segment 6 bases; nucleotides outside the gene matches: 21. The CDR3 is made up of 19 amino acids. The CDR3: CASSGPRRGGGVRQDTQYF. DNA for the CDR3: TGCGCCAGCAGCGGACCCAGGCGGGGGGGCGGAGTCCGTCAGGATACGCAGTATTTT.

This chain uses TRBV29-1 with TRBJ1-5, with 11 bases that match TRBD1. Germline CDR1 SQVTM, CDR2 ANQGSEA. The CDR3 is made up of 14 amino acids. V lost 6 bases, J lost 3 bases, and 4 bases stayed unmatched. CDR3 region: CSVRTGGFNQPQHF. The CDR3 bases are TGCAGCGTCCGGACAGGGGGCTTCAATCAGCCCCAGCATTTT.

V is TRBV7-2 and J is TRBJ1-1; D remains ambiguous. The CDR3 length is 13 residues. CDR1 SGHTA and CDR2 FQGNSA come from the germline V gene. Trimming cost V 4 bases and J 3 bases, with 9 bases left between them. The CDR3 spells CASSSNRYTEAFF. The CDR3 coding sequence is TGTGCCAGCAGCTCTAACAGATACACTGAAGCTTTCTTT. Looking up the rest from reference TRBV7-2 and TRBJ1-1 gives the full variable domain: GAGVSQSPSNKVTEKGKDVELRCDPISGHTALYWYRQSLGQGLEFLIYFQGNSAPDKSGLPSDRFSAERTGGSVSTLTIQRTQQEDSAVYLCASSSNRYTEAFFGQGTRLTVV.

The chain combines TRBV3-1 (or the pseudogene TRBV3-2) with TRBJ2-5; D is ambiguous. Trimming removed 5 bases at V and 5 bases at J, with 6 bases between. The length of the CDR3 is 11 residues. The germline V gene encodes CDR1 LGHDT and CDR2 YNNKEL (reference sequence). In DNA, the CDR3 is TGTGCCAGCAGCTTTCTTGAGACCCAGTACTTC. Protein: CASSFLETQYF.

The genes are TRBV4-1 and TRBJ1-2; 9 bases match TRBD1. This CDR3 comprises 17 residues. Germline V gives CDR1 MGHRA, CDR2 YSYEKL. With V trimmed by 3 bases and J by 8 bases, 16 bases remained unmatched. The CDR3: CASSHQAGTGSTGGYTF. CDR3 coding DNA: TGCGCCAGCAGCCACCAGGCCGGGACAGGGTCGACAGGGGGCTACACCTTC.

This clone was observed a handful of times. The chain uses TRBV12-3 or TRBV12-4 and TRBJ1-1; TRBD1 agrees at 8 bases. The J segment lost 10 bases and the V segment lost 5 bases, leaving 3 bases of the junction unmatched. CDR3 length equals 11 residues. The CDR3 sequence: CASSRDRLAFF. The CDR3 nucleotides are TGTGCCAGCAGTCGGGACAGGCTAGCTTTCTTT.

The chain recombines TRBV3-1 (or the pseudogene TRBV3-2) with TRBJ1-4; 9 nucleotides align to TRBD1. The ends lost 5 bases at V and 2 bases at J; junction bases unmatched: 0. The CDR3 sequence is 14 residues long. The V gene's germline CDR1 is LGHDT and CDR2 YNNKEL (reference sequence). CDR3 sequence (DNA): TGTGCCAGCAGCGGACAGGGGACTAATGAAAAACTGTTTTTT. Translating it yields CASSGQGTNEKLFF.

This chain links TRBV19 with TRBJ1-2; 8 positions agree with TRBD1. This CDR3 has 15 residues. The germline V gene has CDR1 LNHDA and CDR2 SQIVND (reference sequence). Trimming removed 6 bases from V and 7 bases from J; junction bases left unmatched: 13. The CDR3 is CASRPQGALRGGYTF. CDR3 DNA sequence: TGTGCCAGTAGACCCCAGGGGGCGCTTCGGGGTGGCTACACCTTC.

The chain joins TRBV7-2 to TRBJ1-2; 8 positions match TRBD1. The V gene end was trimmed by 4 bases and the J gene end by 12 bases; junction bases not matched to a gene: 10. CDR1 SGHTA and CDR2 FQGNSA come from the germline V gene. The CDR3 runs 13 residues. The chain's CDR3 is CASSSYWTGNDTF. In nucleotides, the CDR3 is TGTGCCAGCAGCTCTTACTGGACAGGGAATGACACCTTC.

The chain couples TRBV9 to TRBJ2-5; D remains ambiguous. Germline CDR1 is SGDLS and CDR2 is YYNGEE. Deletions cut 4 bases from V and 5 bases from J, with 12 bases between. The CDR3 runs 13 residues. The CDR3 bases are TGTGCCAGCAGCTCAAGGATCGGGGAGACCCAGTACTTC. Translating gives CASSSRIGETQYF.

V gene TRBV4-3 combines with J gene TRBJ2-1, with D possibly being TRBD2 (6 bases). Trimming left V 8 bases short and J 9 bases short, with 26 bases between. The CDR3 covers 16 residues. Germline CDR1 and CDR2: LGHNA and YSLEER. The CDR3 DNA sequence: TGCGCCAGCGGTCTCAGATATCAGGGACTTTTTGGTGAGCAGTTCTTC. It specifies CASGLRYQGLFGEQFF.

The chain has TRBV6-5 and TRBJ1-3, with TRBD1 matching 9 bases. Trimming took 10 bases from V and 4 from J; bases not matched to a gene: 5. Germline V gives CDR1 MNHEY, CDR2 SVGAGI. The CDR3 contains 13 residues. The DNA for the CDR3 is TGTGCCACCTGGACAGGGGCGGGAAACACCATATATTTT. Translation: CATWTGAGNTIYF.

The chain recombines TRBV5-1 with TRBJ1-2; D call uncertain. The CDR3 runs to 12 residues. Germline CDR1 is SGHRS and CDR2 is YFSETQ. Deletions cut 5 bases from V and 4 bases from J, with 9 bases between. The CDR3 is CASSEAGYGYTF. The DNA of the CDR3 is TGCGCCAGCAGTGAGGCGGGCTATGGCTACACCTTC. Full variable domain (missing parts from reference TRBV5-1 and TRBJ1-2): KAGVTQTPRYLIKTRGQQVTLSCSPISGHRSVSWYQQTPGQGLQFLFEYFSETQRNKGNFPGRFSGRQFSNSRSEMNVSTLELGDSALYLCASSEAGYGYTFGSGTRLTVV.